This entry features one TCR beta chain sequence. The antigen is not known. This entry belongs to a study of shared clonotypes between healthy human individuals. Study at large: The study drew on two women and three men aged 18 to 49 as donors. Study conclusions and caveats: Only blood samples were collected, and tissue repertoires likely differ.

Profiled with immunoSEQ multiplex PCR; TCRdb holds only in-frame clones, not every one. The profile covers over a million clones, with roughly 96% appearing a single time and approximately 1.1% taken by the ten largest. All participating donors were Caucasian adults from Nashville, Tennessee. The split of CD4+ cells yielded CD45RA+ naive and CD45RA-negative memory subsets. Sequencing input: naive CD4+ T cells sorted from blood. The subset: CD45RA+ positively selected. This TCR was recovered from a man younger than 40 in good health.

The CDR3 loop is CASSLFGFSSYNEQFF. DNA for the CDR3: TGTGCCAGCAGCTTATTCGGGTTCAGCTCCTACAATGAGCAGTTCTTC. J is TRBJ2-1 and V is TRBV11-2; D uncertain. Trimming removed 2 bases at V and 0 bases at J, with 11 bases between. The germline V gene encodes CDR1 SGHAT and CDR2 FQNNGV. The CDR3 length is 16 residues.